The clone carrying this T cell receptor beta chain was recorded at least ten times. Both iRepertoire HTBI primers and Arm-PCR of CDR3 regions were used to build the TCR beta libraries. TCRdb re-called the multiplex PCR reads with MiXCR, one entry per CDR3 protein. The sample contains hundreds of thousands of distinct CDR3 sequences, 16% of which appear only once. Germline CDR1 LGHNA, CDR2 YNFKEQ. V was clipped by 0 bases and J by 3 bases, with 5 bases between them. CDR3 length: 13 amino acids. This record belongs to a study of regulatory T cells in long-lasting Graves disease. Time point denoted: newly diagnosed GD, antithyroid drugs for less than 3 months. PBMC-derived RNA was used for the TCR library. These data also formed part of another study, on T cells in Graves' hyperthyroidism and ophthalmopathy. That report notes: Stable hyperthyroidism and ophthalmopathy were separated using 13 V-J signatures.

The sample in question was peripheral blood mononuclear cells (PBMCs), obtained at new diagnosis, from a patient treated with antithyroid drugs. The clonotype was recovered from a woman aged 35-65 years with Graves disease. This chain connects TRBV4-2 to TRBJ1-1; no definite D call. Here the CDR3 DNA reads TGTGCCAGCAGCCAAGATAAGGACACTGAAGCTTTCTTT. Its protein is CASSQDKDTEAFF.